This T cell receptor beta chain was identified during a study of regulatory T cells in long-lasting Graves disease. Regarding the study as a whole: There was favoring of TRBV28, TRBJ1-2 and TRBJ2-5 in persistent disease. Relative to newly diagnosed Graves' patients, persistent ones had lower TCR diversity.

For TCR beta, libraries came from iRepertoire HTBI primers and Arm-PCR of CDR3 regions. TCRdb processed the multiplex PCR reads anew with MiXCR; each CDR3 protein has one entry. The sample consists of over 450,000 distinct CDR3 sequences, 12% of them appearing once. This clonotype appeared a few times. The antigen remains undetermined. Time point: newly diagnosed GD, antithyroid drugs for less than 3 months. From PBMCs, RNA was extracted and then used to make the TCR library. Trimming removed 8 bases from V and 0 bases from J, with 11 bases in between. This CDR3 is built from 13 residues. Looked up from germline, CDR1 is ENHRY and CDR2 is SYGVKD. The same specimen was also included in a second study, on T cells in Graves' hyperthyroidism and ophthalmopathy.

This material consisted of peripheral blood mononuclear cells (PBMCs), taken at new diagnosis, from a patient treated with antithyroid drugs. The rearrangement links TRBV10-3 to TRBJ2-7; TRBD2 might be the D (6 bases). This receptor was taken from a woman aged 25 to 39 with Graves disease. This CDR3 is CAIGRSSSYEQYF. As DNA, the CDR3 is TGTGCCATCGGGAGGTCCAGCTCCTACGAGCAGTACTTC.